The T cell receptor beta chain described here comes from a study of blood T cell repertoires in COVID-19. Study-wide context: COVID-19 samples from acute and convalescent phases originated in the United States, Italy and Spain. T cells, B-cell-depleted T cells, or PBMCs provided the cDNA or gDNA that served as material.

The CDR3 runs to 14 residues. The germline V gene encodes CDR1 MNHNY and CDR2 SVGAGI (reference sequence). V was shortened by 6 bases and J by 6 bases, with 15 bases between the two germline ends. Original handling: Nucleated cell counts were estimated from reference gene primer amplification. Only in-frame clones appear in the TCRdb table, and some are missing; sequencing was by immunoSEQ multiplex PCR. That table gives V, J and clone size, and the DNA gave D and trimming. The repertoire holds 300,000 to 400,000 clones, approximately 86% seen once, with around 3% in the top ten. The J gene is TRBJ2-1, the V gene TRBV6-6, with a possible D match to TRBD2 (7 bases). Sequencing was carried out using peripheral blood. The source of this sequence is a human donor in a cohort sampled during active COVID-19. The CDR3 reads CASSGRGGINEQFF. In nucleotides, the CDR3 is TGTGCCAGCAGCGGTAGGGGGGGCATCAATGAGCAGTTCTTC.